One sample yielded the 29 T cell receptor beta chains listed below, sequenced in a study of CD8 T cells in Susac syndrome. A quantity of about 0.45 to 1 ug RNA underwent reverse transcription using random hexamers. Each CDR3 protein is one row after TCRdb ran MiXCR on the immunoSEQ multiplex PCR reads. The table lists some 300,000 distinct CDR3 sequences, 89% of them singletons, with approximately 0.18% in the top ten. The sample consisted of CD8+ T cells from PBMCs. The receptors were sampled from a human donor with multiple sclerosis.

J is TRBJ2-2 and V is TRBV15; TRBD2 agrees at 11 bases. This CDR3 is 15 amino acids long. The V and J ends lost 5 bases and 3 bases, in that order; junction bases with no gene match: 2. Germline CDR1 and CDR2: LNHNV and YYDKDF (reference sequence). CDR3 bases: TGTGCCACCAGCGGGGGACTAGCGGACACCGGGGAGCTGTTTTTT. Its translation is CATSGGLADTGELFF.

Here the CDR3 DNA reads TGCGCCAGCAGCCGGTTACTAGCGGGAGAGCGAGAGACCCAGTACTTC. Translated: CASSRLLAGERETQYF. The rearrangement links TRBV4-1 to TRBJ2-5, with 11 bases aligning to TRBD2. Trimming at V came to 4 bases and at J to 4 bases, leaving 8 bases not matched to a gene. The V gene's germline CDR1 is MGHRA and CDR2 YSYEKL. This CDR3 has 16 amino acids.

The rearrangement joins TRBV24-1 to TRBJ2-2, with D possibly matching TRBD1 (5 bases). The CDR3 runs 14 residues. V was shortened by 6 bases and J by 6 bases, with 13 bases between the two germline ends. CDR1 is KGHDR, CDR2 SFDVKD, per germline. The CDR3 is CATSQGREAGELFF. As DNA, the CDR3 is TGTGCCACCAGTCAGGGCAGGGAAGCCGGGGAGCTGTTTTTT.

The V call is TRBV3-1, the J call TRBJ1-2; 7 bases are a match to TRBD1. The junction had 2 bases not matched to a gene; V was cut back by 3 bases and J by 1 base. Germline CDR1 and CDR2: LGHDT and YNNKEL (reference sequence). The CDR3 is 14 residues long. CDR3 region: CASSQGDSNYGYTF. DNA for the CDR3: TGTGCCAGCAGCCAGGGGGACAGTAACTATGGCTACACCTTC.

CDR3 residues: CASSYSSEGLGNTGELFF. CDR3 coding DNA: TGTGCCAGCAGTTACTCCAGCGAGGGCTTGGGGAACACCGGGGAGCTGTTTTTT. This rearrangement joins TRBV6-5 to TRBJ2-2, with TRBD2 as a possible D gene (5 bases). V lost 0 bases, J lost 1 base, and 15 bases lay in between. The CDR3 is made up of 18 amino acids. Germline lookup yields CDR1 MNHEY and CDR2 SVGAGI.

V gene TRBV3-1 combines with J gene TRBJ1-1, with TRBD1 matching 12 bases. Germline CDR1 LGHDT, CDR2 YNNKEL (reference sequence). The CDR3 loop spans 15 amino acids. The trim removed 10 bases at V and 11 bases at J, leaving 17 bases unmatched. Here the CDR3 reads CATHPGTGGPHRAFF. DNA of the CDR3: TGTGCCACCCACCCCGGGACAGGGGGCCCCCATAGGGCTTTCTTT.

The chain carries TRBV6-6 and TRBJ2-1, with 8 bases aligning to TRBD1. This CDR3 is built from 14 residues. The V gene end was trimmed by 7 bases and the J gene end by 10 bases; junction bases not matched to a gene: 12. Germline assignment: CDR1 MNHNY and CDR2 SVGAGI (reference sequence). CDR3 region: CASTVPGGGFEQFF. The CDR3 region has the DNA TGTGCCAGCACAGTTCCAGGGGGCGGGTTCGAGCAGTTCTTC.

The genes are TRBV3-1 and TRBJ1-4; 10 bases align to TRBD1. This CDR3 region has 16 residues. CDR1 and CDR2 from the germline V gene are LGHDT and YNNKEL (reference sequence). The V gene end was trimmed by 0 bases and the J gene end by 7 bases; junction bases not matched to a gene: 5. CDR3 protein: CASSQDSGTGAEKLFF. CDR3 in DNA: TGTGCCAGCAGCCAAGATTCCGGGACAGGGGCTGAAAAACTGTTTTTT.

The rearrangement uses TRBV14 and TRBJ2-1, with a tentative D call TRBD2 (5 bases). Germline CDR1 is SGHDN and CDR2 is FVKESK. The ends were cut back, 3 bases at V and 0 bases at J, with 15 bases in the middle. This CDR3 region has 17 residues. The CDR3 sequence: CASSQFLGVTSYNEQFF. DNA of the CDR3: TGTGCCAGCAGCCAGTTCCTCGGGGTCACCTCCTACAATGAGCAGTTCTTC.

This chain connects TRBV4-3 to TRBJ1-2, with 8 positions matching TRBD1. In germline, CDR1 is LGHNA, CDR2 YSLEER. The CDR3 totals 14 residues. J gave up 4 bases and V 0 bases, and 1 base lay outside the gene matches. CDR3 region: CASSQDGTGYGYTF. CDR3 nucleotide sequence: TGCGCCAGCAGCCAAGATGGGACAGGCTATGGCTACACCTTC.

This clonotype was observed at least ten times. One end of the junction fails to match germline, which may point to a read error. The chain recombines TRBV7-8 with TRBJ1-1; 8 bases map to TRBD1. The CDR3 runs to 12 residues. Germline V gives CDR1 SGHVS, CDR2 FQNEAQ. The CDR3 DNA is TGCGCCAGCAGCCAGGGGGCGAGTGAAGCTTTCTTT. Amino acid sequence: CASSQGASEAFF.

V and J are TRBV13 and TRBJ2-5, with D perhaps TRBD2 (5 bases). Trimming left V 1 base short and J 3 bases short, with 12 bases between. The CDR3 is 15 residues long. Per germline, CDR1 PRHDT and CDR2 FYEKMQ (reference sequence). The CDR3 protein is CASSLAGYNKETQYF. The CDR3 DNA reads as TGTGCCAGCAGCTTAGCGGGGTATAATAAAGAGACCCAGTACTTC.

This rearrangement joins TRBV6-1 to TRBJ2-5; 7 nucleotides align to TRBD2. Germline V gives CDR1 MNHNS, CDR2 SASEGT. This CDR3 spans 15 amino acids. Unmatched junction bases numbered 6, after V lost 3 bases and J lost 2 bases. The DNA for the CDR3 is TGTGCCAGCAGTGAGGCTAGCGGAACTCAAGAGACCCAGTACTTC. As protein: CASSEASGTQETQYF.

The J gene is TRBJ2-1, the V gene TRBV2; 8 nucleotides agree with TRBD1. V was clipped by 10 bases and J by 10 bases; unmatched bases: 9. This CDR3 is 12 amino acids long. Germline assignment: CDR1 SNHLY and CDR2 FYNNEI. The CDR3: CAIQGASEEQFF. The DNA of the CDR3 is TGTGCCATTCAGGGGGCGTCCGAAGAGCAGTTCTTC.

The CDR3, as DNA: TGCAGCGTCCTTCTGGGGGGCGCGAACACTGAAGCTTTCTTT. Amino acids: CSVLLGGANTEAFF. This chain uses TRBV29-1 with TRBJ1-1; the D gene is possibly TRBD1 (6 bases). Germline-derived CDR1 and CDR2 are SQVTM and ANQGSEA. The CDR3 runs to 14 residues. The V end lost 6 bases, the J end lost 1 base, and 15 bases lay between the germline ends.

The chain links TRBV9 to TRBJ2-7, with TRBD1 matching over 7 bases. Germline assignment: CDR1 SGDLS and CDR2 YYNGEE. CDR3 length: 13 residues. Trimming cost V 4 bases and J 6 bases; bases outside gene matches: 7. The chain's CDR3 is CASSPRDSTEQYF. As DNA, the CDR3 is TGTGCCAGCAGCCCCCGGGACAGTACCGAGCAGTACTTC. Full variable domain (missing parts from reference TRBV9 and TRBJ2-7): DSGVTQTPKHLITATGQRVTLRCSPRSGDLSVYWYQQSLDQGLQFLIQYYNGEERAKGNILERFSAQQFPDLHSELNLSSLELGDSALYFCASSPRDSTEQYFGPGTRLTVT.

The rearrangement uses TRBV3-1 and TRBJ2-3; the D is unclear. With 0 bases removed from V and 4 bases from J, the gap between germline ends came to 5 bases. The CDR3 spans 13 residues. Germline V lookup: CDR1 LGHDT, CDR2 YNNKEL (reference sequence). The CDR3 region has the DNA TGTGCCAGCAGCCAAGATCTCGCAGATACGCAGTATTTT. As protein: CASSQDLADTQYF.

This clonotype was counted once. The rearrangement joins TRBV2 to TRBJ2-1; 8 bases are a match to TRBD1. This CDR3 has 14 amino acids. The germline V gene has CDR1 SNHLY and CDR2 FYNNEI. V lost 4 bases and J lost 6; bases outside the gene matches: 5. The CDR3, as DNA: TGTGCCAGCAGTGGGGCAGGGGGCTTCAATGAGCAGTTCTTC. As protein: CASSGAGGFNEQFF.

V gene TRBV4-3 combines with J gene TRBJ2-6; no reliable D call. CDR1 LGHNA and CDR2 YSLEER come from the germline V gene. The CDR3 has 18 amino acids. V gave up 1 base and J gave up 0 bases, with 13 bases separating them. The CDR3 DNA reads as TGCGCCAGCAGCCAAGCCGATTCAGGCCGCTCTGGGGCCAACGTCCTGACTTTC. This encodes CASSQADSGRSGANVLTF.

The chain links TRBV12-3 or TRBV12-4 to TRBJ2-7, with no clear D. Trimming removed 1 base at V and 6 bases at J, with 10 bases between. The CDR3 has 13 amino acids. CDR3 nucleotide sequence: TGTGCCAGCAGTTTAGATGGGGTAGGCGAGCAGTACTTC. Translation: CASSLDGVGEQYF.

This clonotype was seen only a few times. The chain links TRBV30 to TRBJ1-5, with D uncertain. Trimming left V 5 bases short and J 0 bases short, with 11 bases between. This CDR3 is 14 amino acids long. CDR1 GTSNPN and CDR2 SVGIG come from the germline V gene (reference sequence). The CDR3 spells CAWAEGYSNQPQHF. The CDR3 nucleotides are TGTGCCTGGGCGGAGGGTTATAGCAATCAGCCCCAGCATTTT.

The rearrangement links TRBV19 to TRBJ1-5; 10 bases match TRBD1. The CDR3 has 15 amino acids. The junction had 4 bases not matched to a gene; V was cut back by 4 bases and J by 4 bases. Germline loops: CDR1 LNHDA, CDR2 SQIVND (reference sequence). CDR3 sequence reads: CASSTGQGLNQPQHF. The DNA of the CDR3 is TGTGCCAGTAGTACGGGACAGGGGCTAAATCAGCCCCAGCATTTT.

The chain employs TRBV11-1 and TRBJ1-1; the match to TRBD1 covers 7 bases. Unmatched junction bases numbered 6, after V lost 4 bases and J lost 1 base. The germline CDR1 and CDR2 sequences are SGHAT and FQDESV (reference sequence). The CDR3 has 15 residues. The CDR3 DNA reads TGTGCCAGCAGCTCTTTACAGGGGCAGAACACTGAAGCTTTCTTT. It yields the protein CASSSLQGQNTEAFF.

This clonotype was observed a handful of times. The chain combines TRBV14 with TRBJ1-2; no clear D. CDR1 is SGHDN, CDR2 FVKESK, per germline. V lost 3 bases and J lost 5, with 7 bases in between. The CDR3 has 12 residues. The CDR3 protein is CASSQEGYGYTF. DNA for the CDR3: TGTGCCAGCAGCCAGGAAGGGTATGGCTACACCTTC.

J is TRBJ2-7 and V is TRBV7-9; D not resolved. Germline V gene lookup returns CDR1 SEHNR and CDR2 FQNEAQ (reference sequence). This CDR3 region has 12 residues. The V end was cut by 2 bases, the J end by 2 bases, with 4 bases between. CDR3: CASSLPAYEQYF. CDR3 bases: TGTGCCAGCAGCTTACCGGCCTACGAGCAGTACTTC.

V is TRBV7-9 and J is TRBJ2-2; TRBD1 or TRBD2 may be the D gene (5 bases each). V was shortened by 5 bases and J by 7 bases, with 17 bases between the two germline ends. This CDR3 spans 15 amino acids. Germline assignment: CDR1 SEHNR and CDR2 FQNEAQ (reference sequence). The CDR3 DNA reads as TGTGCCAGCAGCCCGACGGGACCCCCCAGCGGGGAGCTGTTTTTT. Its translation: CASSPTGPPSGELFF.

The J gene is TRBJ1-6, the V gene TRBV20-1; 8 bases agree with TRBD1. The CDR3 contains 15 residues. The ends lost 0 bases at V and 9 bases at J; junction bases unmatched: 7. CDR1 DFQATT and CDR2 SNEGSKA come from the germline V gene (reference sequence). The CDR3 loop reads CSARDSDRDASPLHF. The CDR3 DNA follows: TGCAGTGCTAGAGATTCGGACAGGGACGCTTCACCCCTCCACTTT.

The V call is TRBV19, the J call TRBJ1-5; TRBD1 matches at 7 bases. Germline V gives CDR1 LNHDA, CDR2 SQIVND (reference sequence). V was clipped by 6 bases and J by 7 bases; unmatched bases: 15. The CDR3 is made up of 16 amino acids. CDR3 amino acids: CASSLGGRGVRQPQHF. DNA for the CDR3: TGTGCCAGTAGCCTCGGGGGCAGGGGGGTTCGACAGCCCCAGCATTTT.

V is TRBV14 and J is TRBJ2-2, with D uncertain. The CDR3 covers 15 residues. Trimming took 4 bases from V and 3 from J, leaving 12 bases between them. Germline V gives CDR1 SGHDN, CDR2 FVKESK. CDR3 in amino acids: CASSLLNGYTGELFF. In nucleotides, the CDR3 is TGTGCCAGCAGCCTCCTCAACGGGTACACCGGGGAGCTGTTTTTT.